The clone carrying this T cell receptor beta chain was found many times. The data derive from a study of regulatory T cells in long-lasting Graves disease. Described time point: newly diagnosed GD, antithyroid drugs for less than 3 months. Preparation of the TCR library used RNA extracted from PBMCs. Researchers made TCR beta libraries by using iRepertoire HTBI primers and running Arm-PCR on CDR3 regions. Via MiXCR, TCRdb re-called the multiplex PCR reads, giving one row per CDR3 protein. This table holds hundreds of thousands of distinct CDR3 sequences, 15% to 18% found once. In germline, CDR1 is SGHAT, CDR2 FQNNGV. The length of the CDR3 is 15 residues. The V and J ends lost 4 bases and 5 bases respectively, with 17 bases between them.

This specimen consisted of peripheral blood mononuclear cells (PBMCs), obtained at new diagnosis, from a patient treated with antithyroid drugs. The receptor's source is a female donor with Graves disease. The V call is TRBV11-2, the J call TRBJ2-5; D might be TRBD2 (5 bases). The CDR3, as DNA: TGTGCCAGCAGCTACCACCTTGAGGGCAAGGAGACCCAGTACTTC. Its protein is CASSYHLEGKETQYF.